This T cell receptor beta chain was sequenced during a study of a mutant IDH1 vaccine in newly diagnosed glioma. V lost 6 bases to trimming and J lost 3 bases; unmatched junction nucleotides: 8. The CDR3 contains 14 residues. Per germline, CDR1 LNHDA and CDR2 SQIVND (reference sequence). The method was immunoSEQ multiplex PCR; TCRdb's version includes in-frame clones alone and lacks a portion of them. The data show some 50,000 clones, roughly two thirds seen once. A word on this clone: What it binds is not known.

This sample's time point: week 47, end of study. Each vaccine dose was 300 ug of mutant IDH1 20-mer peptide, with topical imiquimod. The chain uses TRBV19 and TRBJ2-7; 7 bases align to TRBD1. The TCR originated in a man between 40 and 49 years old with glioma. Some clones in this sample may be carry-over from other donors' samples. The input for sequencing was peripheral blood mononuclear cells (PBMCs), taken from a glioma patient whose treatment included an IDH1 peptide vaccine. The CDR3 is CASSRPGQLYEQYF. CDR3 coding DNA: TGTGCCAGTAGCCGTCCGGGACAGCTCTACGAGCAGTACTTC. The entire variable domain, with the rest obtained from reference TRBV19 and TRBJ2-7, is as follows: DGGITQSPKYLFRKEGQNVTLSCEQNLNHDAMYWYRQDPGQGLRLIYYSQIVNDFQKGDIAEGYSVSREKKESFPLTVTSAQKNPTAFYLCASSRPGQLYEQYFGPGTRLTVT.